The source of this T cell receptor beta chain is a study of cytomegalovirus exposure and HLA in healthy donors. Study at large: Researchers previously reported finding about 110 million unique TCR beta sequences from some 180 million T cells.

In this sample, this clone turned up a few times. Primers for the PCR totalled 60 Vbeta and 13 Jbeta. Some clones are missing from TCRdb's copy, which holds only in-frame ones; the method was immunoSEQ multiplex PCR. The data contain 150,000 to 200,000 clones, around four fifths of them singletons. V gave up 4 bases and J gave up 7 bases; unmatched junction bases: 6. The CDR3 is made up of 14 amino acids. Germline-derived CDR1 and CDR2 are SGHTA and FQGNSA. This TCR derives from a man younger than 35 in good health and CMV-seropositive. This chain uses TRBV7-2 with TRBJ1-5; 8 nucleotides line up with TRBD1. Sequencing was performed on PBMCs. The CDR3 reads CASSSTGGYQPQHF. CDR3 nucleotides: TGTGCCAGCAGCTCCACAGGGGGTTACCAGCCCCAGCATTTT.